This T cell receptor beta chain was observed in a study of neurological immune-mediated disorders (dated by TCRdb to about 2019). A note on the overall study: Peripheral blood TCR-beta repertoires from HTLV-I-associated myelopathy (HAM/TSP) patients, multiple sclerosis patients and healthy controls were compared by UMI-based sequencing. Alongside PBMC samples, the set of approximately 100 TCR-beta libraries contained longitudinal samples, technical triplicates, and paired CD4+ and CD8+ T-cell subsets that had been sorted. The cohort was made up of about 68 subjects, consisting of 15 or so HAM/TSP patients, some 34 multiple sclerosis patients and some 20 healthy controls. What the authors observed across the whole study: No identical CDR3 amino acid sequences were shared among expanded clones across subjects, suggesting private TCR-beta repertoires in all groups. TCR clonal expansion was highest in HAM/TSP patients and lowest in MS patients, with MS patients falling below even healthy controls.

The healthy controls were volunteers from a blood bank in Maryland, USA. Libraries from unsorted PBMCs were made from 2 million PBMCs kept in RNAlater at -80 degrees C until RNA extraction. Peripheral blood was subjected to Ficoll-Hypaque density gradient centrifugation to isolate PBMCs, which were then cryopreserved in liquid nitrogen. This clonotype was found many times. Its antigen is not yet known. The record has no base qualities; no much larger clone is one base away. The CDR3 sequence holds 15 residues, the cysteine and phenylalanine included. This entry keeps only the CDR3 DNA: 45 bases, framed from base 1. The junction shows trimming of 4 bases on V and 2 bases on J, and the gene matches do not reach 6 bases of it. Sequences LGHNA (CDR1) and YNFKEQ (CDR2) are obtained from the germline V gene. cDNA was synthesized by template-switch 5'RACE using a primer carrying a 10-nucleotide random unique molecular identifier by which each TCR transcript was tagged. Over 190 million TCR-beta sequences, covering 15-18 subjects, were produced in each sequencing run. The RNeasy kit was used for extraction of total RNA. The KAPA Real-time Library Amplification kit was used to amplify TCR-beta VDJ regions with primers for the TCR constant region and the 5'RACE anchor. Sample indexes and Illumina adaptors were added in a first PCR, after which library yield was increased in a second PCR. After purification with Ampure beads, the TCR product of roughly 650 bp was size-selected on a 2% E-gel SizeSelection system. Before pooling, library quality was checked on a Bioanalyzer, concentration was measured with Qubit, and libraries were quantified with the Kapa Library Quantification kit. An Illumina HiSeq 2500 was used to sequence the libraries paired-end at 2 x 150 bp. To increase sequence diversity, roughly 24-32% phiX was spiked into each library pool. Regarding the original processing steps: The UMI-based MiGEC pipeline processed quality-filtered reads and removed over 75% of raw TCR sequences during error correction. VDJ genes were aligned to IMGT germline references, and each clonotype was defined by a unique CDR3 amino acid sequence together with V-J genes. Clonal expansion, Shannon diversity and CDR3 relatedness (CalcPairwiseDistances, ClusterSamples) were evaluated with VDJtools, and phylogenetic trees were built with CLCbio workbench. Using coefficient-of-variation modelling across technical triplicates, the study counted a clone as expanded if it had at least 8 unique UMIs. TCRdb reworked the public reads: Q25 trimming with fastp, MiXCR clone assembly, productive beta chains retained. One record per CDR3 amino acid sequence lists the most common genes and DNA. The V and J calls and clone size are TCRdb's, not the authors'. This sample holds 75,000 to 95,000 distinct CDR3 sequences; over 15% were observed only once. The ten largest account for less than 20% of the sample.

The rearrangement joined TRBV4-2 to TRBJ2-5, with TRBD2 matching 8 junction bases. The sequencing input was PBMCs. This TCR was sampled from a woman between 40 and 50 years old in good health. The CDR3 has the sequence CASSPRLARQETQYF. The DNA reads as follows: TGTGCCAGCAGCCCGCGACTAGCGCGGCAAGAGACCCAGTACTTC.